Shown below are 13 T cell receptor beta chains from a single sample sequenced in a study of technical replicates of blood from a few donors (TCRdb year 2017). The library was made by the immunoSEQ multiplex PCR assay. In its TCRdb copy, this immuneACCESS table keeps in-frame sequences only and misses some clones. Where compared with another copy, unresolved V genes explain less than half of these, and the others have no known cause. This sample holds tens of thousands of clones; 75% to 90% were observed only once. Around 3.9% of the sample rests with the top ten. The sample consisted of PBMCs. The receptors stem from a human donor in good health. Some clones in this sample may be carry-over from other donors' samples.

The J gene is TRBJ2-7, the V gene TRBV5-5; 8 positions agree with TRBD1. This CDR3 spans 16 amino acids. CDR1 SGHKS and CDR2 YYEKEE come from the germline V gene (reference sequence). V gave up 2 bases and J gave up 5 bases; unmatched junction bases: 12. The chain's CDR3 is CASSFDERTGPHEQYF. As DNA, the CDR3 is TGTGCCAGCAGCTTCGATGAGAGGACAGGGCCCCACGAGCAGTACTTC.

The J gene is TRBJ1-2, the V gene TRBV6-6; TRBD1 might be the D (5 bases). Trimming left V 0 bases short and J 0 bases short, with 8 bases between. The CDR3 spans 15 residues. Germline V gives CDR1 MNHNY, CDR2 SVGAGI (reference sequence). This chain's CDR3 is CASSYSGGANYGYTF. The CDR3 nucleotides are TGTGCCAGCAGTTACTCGGGGGGAGCTAACTATGGCTACACCTTC.

In its sample, this clone was seen a few times. The chain carries TRBV5-1 and TRBJ2-3; D unclear. Trimming pared 4 bases from V and 2 bases from J, leaving 8 bases between. The CDR3 loop spans 13 amino acids. Germline lookup yields CDR1 SGHRS and CDR2 YFSETQ. The CDR3 sequence is CASSGGYTDTQYF. The CDR3 DNA reads as TGCGCCAGCAGCGGCGGATACACAGATACGCAGTATTTT.

This clone was seen a handful of times. The same CDR3 is also encoded by other DNA sequences in this sample. The chain employs TRBV7-9 and TRBJ1-1; possibly TRBD1 for D (6 bases). Between the trimmed V and J ends, which lost 4 bases and 1 base, there was a span of 7 bases. Germline V lookup: CDR1 SEHNR, CDR2 FQNEAQ (reference sequence). The CDR3 spans 13 residues. As DNA, the CDR3 is TGTGCCAGCAGCTCGACAGGGAACACTGAAGCTTTCTTT. This gives the protein CASSSTGNTEAFF.

The V call is TRBV5-1, the J call TRBJ1-6; 11 nucleotides agree with TRBD1. Germline V gene lookup returns CDR1 SGHRS and CDR2 YFSETQ. This CDR3 region has 15 residues. The V and J ends lost 2 bases and 7 bases, in that order; junction bases with no gene match: 2. In DNA, the CDR3 is TGCGCCAGCAGCTTCGGGACAGGGGGGAATTCACCCCTCCACTTT. It translates to CASSFGTGGNSPLHF.

This chain joins TRBV4-1 and TRBJ2-7; 8 nucleotides match TRBD1. Germline lookup yields CDR1 MGHRA and CDR2 YSYEKL. Trimming removed 5 bases from V and 1 base from J; junction bases left unmatched: 4. The CDR3 covers 14 residues. CDR3 residues: CASSAQGGSYEQYF. The CDR3 DNA reads TGCGCCAGCAGCGCACAGGGGGGTTCCTACGAGCAGTACTTC.

The CDR3 here is CASSLRTGFTEAFF. The CDR3, as DNA: TGTGCCAGCAGCTTGCGAACAGGGTTCACTGAAGCTTTCTTT. The chain combines TRBV7-2 with TRBJ1-1; maybe TRBD1 (6 bases). V was cut by 3 bases and J by 4 bases, with 12 bases left in between. The germline V gene encodes CDR1 SGHTA and CDR2 FQGNSA. This CDR3 contains 14 residues.

The CDR3 region has the DNA TGTGCCAGCACGGGGGGCCCCAACTATGGCTACACCTTC. Its translation: CASTGGPNYGYTF. The rearrangement links TRBV2 to TRBJ1-2; tentative D call: TRBD1 (6 bases). This CDR3 contains 13 residues. Per germline, CDR1 SNHLY and CDR2 FYNNEI. Between the trimmed V and J ends, which lost 7 bases and 2 bases, there was a span of 11 bases. The variable domain in full, completed from reference TRBV2 and TRBJ1-2, reads EPEVTQTPSHQVTQMGQEVILRCVPISNHLYFYWYRQILGQKVEFLVSFYNNEISEKSEIFDDQFSVERPDGSNFTLKIRSTKLEDSAMYFCASTGGPNYGYTFGSGTRLTVV.

The rearrangement uses TRBV7-9 and TRBJ2-7; D is ambiguous. Germline assignment: CDR1 SEHNR and CDR2 FQNEAQ (reference sequence). Between the trimmed V and J ends, which lost 3 bases and 2 bases, there was a span of 2 bases. The length of the CDR3 is 11 residues. CDR3 in DNA: TGTGCCAGCAGCTTTACCTACGAGCAGTACTTC. Protein sequence: CASSFTYEQYF.

This clone was found a few times. The same CDR3 can be traced to other DNA sequences in this sample. This chain joins TRBV2 and TRBJ2-3, with TRBD1 matching 11 bases. The V and J ends lost 8 bases and 5 bases, in that order; junction bases with no gene match: 3. This CDR3 is 13 amino acids long. Germline V CDR1 and CDR2: SNHLY, FYNNEI. CDR3 nucleotides: TGTGCCAGCGGACAGGGGGCAAGAGATACGCAGTATTTT. Encoded protein: CASGQGARDTQYF.

CDR3 bases: TGTGCCAGCAGCTTAATAGCGGGAGTCGCCTACGAGCAGTACTTC. Protein product: CASSLIAGVAYEQYF. The V gene is TRBV7-2, the J gene TRBJ2-7; 9 bases fit TRBD2. The germline V gene has CDR1 SGHTA and CDR2 FQGNSA. This CDR3 is 15 amino acids long. V shed 2 bases and J 2 bases; nucleotides not matched to a gene: 4.

The sample holds a few counts of this clone. CDR3 sequence reads: CASSPSGGSGSPLHF. The CDR3 coding sequence is TGTGCCAGCTCACCAAGTGGGGGCTCTGGTTCACCCCTCCACTTT. The V gene is TRBV18, the J gene TRBJ1-6; D possibly corresponds to TRBD1 (6 bases). The CDR3 length is 15 residues. Germline CDR1 is KGHSH and CDR2 is LQKENI. Trimming pared 2 bases from V and 9 bases from J, leaving 14 bases between.

The rearrangement links TRBV4-2 to TRBJ1-1; D unclear. Germline loops: CDR1 LGHNA, CDR2 YNFKEQ. This CDR3 comprises 13 residues. V was cut by 0 bases and J by 5 bases, with 7 bases left in between. CDR3 residues: CASSQDEGTEAFF. In nucleotides, the CDR3 is TGTGCCAGCAGCCAAGACGAGGGAACTGAAGCTTTCTTT.